This is a list of T cell receptor beta chains from one sample in a study of OX40 agonist ivuxolimab in advanced cancers. Profiled with immunoSEQ multiplex PCR; TCRdb holds only in-frame clones, not every one. The table lists some 100,000 clones, about 90% of them singletons. This specimen consisted of CD4+ or CD8+ T cells sorted from blood, obtained in a trial of the OX40 agonist ivuxolimab. These TCRs come from an adult with an advanced solid tumor such as melanoma, head and neck, liver or kidney cancer. CDR3s include the opening cysteine and the closing phenylalanine or tryptophan. Fields, in order: CDR3 length, J gene, V gene, clone size, D gene, CDR3 protein, CDR3 DNA. D genes are given only for firm matches. Expanded clones get a size class; other rows say once, few or many, or leave the size out.

length: 13; J: TRBJ1-1; V: TRBV30; size: -; D: -; CDR3: CAWGRDMNTEAFF; DNA: TGTGCCTGGGGACGGGACATGAACACTGAAGCTTTCTTT
length: 12; J: TRBJ2-7; V: TRBV4-3; size: -; D: -; CDR3: CASSLVGGEQYF; DNA: TGCGCCAGCAGCCTGGTCGGGGGCGAGCAGTACTTC
length: 15; J: TRBJ1-2; V: TRBV4-2; size: -; D: -; CDR3: CASSRPGGQTDGYTF; DNA: TGTGCCAGCAGCCGTCCCGGCGGACAAACGGATGGCTACACCTTC
length: 12; J: TRBJ2-1; V: TRBV25-1; size: -; D: -; CDR3: CASSAPTGQQFF; DNA: TGTGCCAGCAGTGCCCCGACAGGTCAGCAGTTCTTC
length: 14; J: TRBJ2-3; V: TRBV2; size: -; D: TRBD1; CDR3: CASSGQGFTDTQYF; DNA: TGTGCCAGCAGTGGACAGGGATTCACAGATACGCAGTATTTT
length: 13; J: TRBJ2-7; V: TRBV11-3; size: -; D: -; CDR3: CASSLEPSYEQYF; DNA: TGTGCCAGCAGCTTAGAGCCCTCCTACGAGCAGTACTTC
length: 12; J: TRBJ2-7; V: TRBV18; size: -; D: -; CDR3: CASSRTPYEQYF; DNA: TGTGCCAGCTCTCGGACCCCCTACGAGCAGTACTTC
length: 16; J: TRBJ2-3; V: TRBV4-3; size: -; D: TRBD1; CDR3: CASSQQPGQVTDTQYF; DNA: TGCGCCAGCAGCCAGCAGCCGGGACAGGTTACAGATACGCAGTATTTT
length: 16; J: TRBJ2-7; V: TRBV4-2; size: -; D: -; CDR3: CASSQDGQAGGYEQYF; DNA: TGTGCCAGCAGCCAAGATGGGCAGGCCGGGGGCTACGAGCAGTACTTC
length: 14; J: TRBJ2-7; V: TRBV19; size: -; D: -; CDR3: CASSIARDSYEQYF; DNA: TGTGCCAGTAGTATAGCCCGGGACTCCTACGAGCAGTACTTC
length: 15; J: TRBJ2-5; V: TRBV27; size: -; D: TRBD1; CDR3: CASSPLDRGRETQYF; DNA: TGTGCCAGCAGTCCCCTCGACAGGGGTAGAGAGACCCAGTACTTC
length: 14; J: TRBJ2-3; V: TRBV11-3; size: -; D: -; CDR3: CASSLGSATDTQYF; DNA: TGTGCCAGCAGCTTAGGTTCTGCCACAGATACGCAGTATTTT
length: 15; J: TRBJ1-4; V: TRBV7-2; size: -; D: -; CDR3: CASSLESGKWGKLFF; DNA: TGTGCCAGCAGCTTAGAGTCAGGGAAATGGGGAAAACTGTTTTTT
length: 19; J: TRBJ2-3; V: TRBV11-3; size: -; D: -; CDR3: CASSSFSLALSSPRDTQYF; DNA: TGTGCCAGCAGCTCCTTTAGCTTGGCCCTATCGTCCCCCCGAGATACGCAGTATTTT
length: 15; J: TRBJ1-6; V: TRBV5-1; size: -; D: -; CDR3: CASSAGAPGNSPLHF; DNA: TGCGCCAGCAGCGCTGGAGCCCCTGGTAATTCACCCCTCCACTTT
length: 15; J: TRBJ2-3; V: TRBV27; size: -; D: -; CDR3: CASRSTGLRTDTQYF; DNA: TGTGCCAGCAGGTCTACAGGGTTGAGGACAGATACGCAGTATTTT
length: 13; J: TRBJ2-7; V: TRBV18; size: few; D: -; CDR3: CASSLNEAYEQYF; DNA: TGTGCCAGCTCACTAAACGAAGCCTACGAGCAGTACTTC
length: 16; J: TRBJ1-1; V: TRBV7-3; size: -; D: -; CDR3: CASSAKADRSNTEAFF; DNA: TGTGCCAGCAGCGCAAAAGCGGACAGATCTAACACTGAAGCTTTCTTT
length: 13; J: TRBJ1-2; V: TRBV28; size: -; D: TRBD1; CDR3: CASSFSTGSGYTF; DNA: TGTGCCAGCAGTTTCTCGACAGGGAGCGGCTACACCTTC
length: 14; J: TRBJ2-5; V: TRBV7-9; size: once; D: TRBD1; CDR3: CASSQATGGLTQYF; DNA: TGTGCCAGCAGCCAAGCGACAGGGGGTTTAACCCAGTACTTC
length: 12; J: TRBJ2-7; V: TRBV7-9; size: -; D: -; CDR3: CASSLSPGGSYF; DNA: TGTGCCAGCAGCTTATCCCCCGGGGGTAGTTACTTC
length: 13; J: TRBJ2-5; V: TRBV30; size: -; D: -; CDR3: CAWSPGSQETQYF; DNA: TGTGCCTGGAGTCCGGGGTCCCAAGAGACCCAGTACTTC
length: 14; J: TRBJ2-7; V: TRBV28; size: once; D: -; CDR3: CASSFSGSSYEQYF; DNA: TGTGCCAGCAGTTTCTCCGGGAGCTCCTACGAGCAGTACTTC
length: 13; J: TRBJ1-6; V: TRBV30; size: -; D: -; CDR3: CAWSAQGSSPLHF; DNA: TGTGCCTGGAGTGCCCAAGGGAGTTCACCCCTCCACTTT
length: 16; J: TRBJ1-1; V: TRBV23-1; size: -; D: -; CDR3: CASSQSGRRGDTEAFF; DNA: TGCGCCAGCAGTCAATCGGGGAGACGGGGCGACACTGAAGCTTTCTTT
length: 13; J: TRBJ2-7; V: TRBV11-3; size: -; D: -; CDR3: CASSFLRVNEQYF; DNA: TGTGCCAGCAGCTTCCTCAGGGTCAACGAGCAGTACTTC
length: 14; J: TRBJ1-2; V: TRBV2; size: -; D: -; CDR3: CASTDNRVRYGYTF; DNA: TGTGCCAGCACTGATAACAGGGTTCGATATGGCTACACCTTC
length: 16; J: TRBJ2-3; V: TRBV6-7; size: -; D: -; CDR3: CASSYRTSLSTDTQYF; DNA: TGTGCCAGCAGTTACCGGACCTCGCTTAGCACAGATACGCAGTATTTT
length: 20; J: TRBJ2-3; V: TRBV9; size: -; D: TRBD2; CDR3: CASSAILTSRSGERSDTQYF; DNA: TGTGCCAGCAGCGCAATACTGACTAGCCGTAGTGGGGAAAGGTCAGATACGCAGTATTTT
length: 15; J: TRBJ2-7; V: TRBV2; size: -; D: TRBD1; CDR3: CASSEEGQSSYEQYF; DNA: TGTGCCAGCAGTGAAGAGGGACAGAGCTCCTACGAGCAGTACTTC
length: 15; J: TRBJ1-1; V: TRBV19; size: -; D: TRBD1; CDR3: CASSPGGQGSTEAFF; DNA: TGTGCCAGTAGCCCTGGCGGACAGGGCAGCACTGAAGCTTTCTTT
length: 15; J: TRBJ1-1; V: TRBV4-3; size: -; D: -; CDR3: CASSQLNRANTEAFF; DNA: TGCGCCAGCAGCCAATTGAACAGGGCGAACACTGAAGCTTTCTTT
length: 16; J: TRBJ2-1; V: TRBV4-2; size: -; D: TRBD1; CDR3: CASSQGTGTKRDEQFF; DNA: TGTGCCAGCAGCCAAGGGACAGGGACAAAAAGAGATGAGCAGTTCTTC
length: 17; J: TRBJ1-2; V: TRBV10-3; size: -; D: TRBD1; CDR3: CAISEVGQGAINYGYTF; DNA: TGTGCCATCAGTGAGGTGGGACAGGGGGCAATAAACTATGGCTACACCTTC
length: 14; J: TRBJ2-1; V: TRBV10-3; size: -; D: TRBD2; CDR3: CAMGLAGGRNEQFF; DNA: TGTGCCATGGGACTAGCGGGAGGTAGGAATGAGCAGTTCTTC
length: 15; J: TRBJ2-1; V: TRBV4-2; size: -; D: -; CDR3: CASSQDPGPSDEQFF; DNA: TGTGCCAGCAGCCAAGATCCAGGACCCTCGGATGAGCAGTTCTTC
length: 16; J: TRBJ2-5; V: TRBV7-6; size: -; D: TRBD2; CDR3: CASSYYMGPGGETQYF; DNA: TGTGCCAGCAGCTATTACATGGGACCGGGGGGAGAGACCCAGTACTTC
length: 15; J: TRBJ2-5; V: TRBV7-2; size: -; D: TRBD1; CDR3: CASSIDRVRGETQYF; DNA: TGTGCCAGCAGCATCGACAGGGTTCGAGGGGAGACCCAGTACTTC
length: 13; J: TRBJ2-7; V: TRBV18; size: -; D: -; CDR3: CASSPNFQDFIGF; DNA: TGTGCCAGCTCACCAAATTTTCAGGACTTTATAGGGTTC
length: 15; J: TRBJ2-7; V: TRBV10-3; size: -; D: TRBD1; CDR3: CATNKNQGARDEQYF; DNA: TGTGCCACCAACAAGAACCAGGGGGCTCGAGACGAGCAGTACTTC
length: 15; J: TRBJ2-3; V: TRBV7-2; size: -; D: -; CDR3: CASTVALGLSDTQYF; DNA: TGTGCCAGCACCGTTGCCCTCGGGCTGTCAGATACGCAGTATTTT
length: 15; J: TRBJ1-5; V: TRBV6-1; size: -; D: TRBD1; CDR3: CASSGQPYSNQPQHF; DNA: TGTGCCAGCTCGGGACAGCCTTATAGCAATCAGCCCCAGCATTTT
length: 16; J: TRBJ2-1; V: TRBV7-9; size: -; D: -; CDR3: CASSLEVGEEGNEQFF; DNA: TGTGCCAGCAGCTTAGAGGTGGGAGAGGAAGGCAATGAGCAGTTCTTC
length: 11; J: TRBJ1-2; V: TRBV6-1; size: -; D: -; CDR3: CASKDSYGYTF; DNA: TGTGCCAGCAAGGACTCCTATGGCTACACCTTC
length: 15; J: TRBJ2-6; V: TRBV19; size: -; D: -; CDR3: CASSIGNSGANVLTF; DNA: TGTGCCAGTAGTATAGGAAACTCTGGGGCCAACGTCCTGACTTTC
length: 16; J: TRBJ2-2; V: TRBV4-2; size: -; D: -; CDR3: CASSPHGRPGGRELFF; DNA: TGTGCCAGCAGCCCCCATGGGCGACCGGGTGGGCGGGAGCTGTTTTTT
length: 11; J: TRBJ1-2; V: TRBV29-1; size: -; D: -; CDR3: CSVDLNYGYTF; DNA: TGCAGCGTTGATCTTAACTATGGCTACACCTTC
length: 14; J: TRBJ2-7; V: TRBV2; size: medium-sized; D: TRBD1; CDR3: CASIGQGQSYEQYF; DNA: TGTGCCAGCATCGGACAGGGCCAGTCCTACGAGCAGTACTTC